Below are 12 T cell receptor beta chains sequenced from a single sample in a study of Tregs in tolerant kidney transplant recipients. TCRdb's table, derived via immunoSEQ multiplex PCR, lists solely in-frame clones and lacks some. The table lists around 50,000 clones, around nine tenths of them singletons. Recipients received nonmyeloablative bone marrow transplants from related graft donors, with transient mixed chimerism. The material was CD8+ T cells from blood (PBMCs), obtained 12 months after the transplant. The receptor set was obtained from a human patient who received a combined kidney and bone marrow transplant. Some T cells may be supplied by the graft donor.

The rearrangement links TRBV27 to TRBJ1-2; D is undetermined. This CDR3 comprises 14 residues. CDR1 is MNHEY, CDR2 SMNVEV, per germline (reference sequence). V lost 8 bases and J lost 6, with 19 bases in between. CDR3: CASGQSPGVDGYTF. The CDR3 coding sequence is TGTGCCAGCGGGCAATCACCCGGGGTGGATGGCTACACCTTC.

The V and J genes are TRBV5-4 and TRBJ2-3; D may be TRBD1 (5 bases). V gave up 6 bases and J gave up 4 bases, with 18 bases separating them. The CDR3 runs to 15 residues. CDR1 and CDR2 from the germline V gene are SGHNT and YYREEE (reference sequence). The CDR3 spells CASTNPQEPPDTQYF. The DNA for the CDR3 is TGTGCCAGCACTAACCCACAGGAACCCCCAGATACGCAGTATTTT.

V gene TRBV27 combines with J gene TRBJ2-5, with 7 bases that match TRBD1. This CDR3 spans 14 amino acids. The germline V gene has CDR1 MNHEY and CDR2 SMNVEV (reference sequence). V lost 8 bases, J lost 6 bases, and 12 bases stayed unmatched. The CDR3 here is CASSFGKGAKTQYF. DNA of the CDR3: TGTGCCAGCTCCTTCGGCAAGGGGGCAAAGACCCAGTACTTC.

As concerns this clone: Other DNA sequences from this sample encode an identical CDR3 as well. The rearrangement joins TRBV27 to TRBJ1-5, with a tentative D call TRBD1 (5 bases). Germline loops: CDR1 MNHEY, CDR2 SMNVEV (reference sequence). The CDR3 spans 14 residues. Deletions cut 2 bases from V and 0 bases from J, with 5 bases between. The CDR3 loop is CASSLRGSNQPQHF. The DNA of the CDR3 is TGTGCCAGCAGTTTAAGGGGTAGCAATCAGCCCCAGCATTTT.

The chain combines TRBV7-2 with TRBJ2-7, with 9 positions matching TRBD1. Germline V gives CDR1 SGHTA, CDR2 FQGNSA. The length of the CDR3 is 15 residues. The V and J ends lost 5 bases and 2 bases, in that order; junction bases with no gene match: 7. In DNA form, the CDR3 reads TGTGCCAGCAGCCCCAGACAGGGGGGCACCTACGAGCAGTACTTC. It is translated as CASSPRQGGTYEQYF. Variable domain in full (rest from reference TRBV7-2 and TRBJ2-7): GAGVSQSPSNKVTEKGKDVELRCDPISGHTALYWYRQSLGQGLEFLIYFQGNSAPDKSGLPSDRFSAERTGGSVSTLTIQRTQQEDSAVYLCASSPRQGGTYEQYFGPGTRLTVT.

V usage is TRBV2 and J usage is TRBJ2-1, with D perhaps TRBD1 (6 bases). Germline V CDR1 and CDR2: SNHLY, FYNNEI. The CDR3 runs to 15 residues. Between the trimmed V and J ends, which lost 1 base and 4 bases, there was a span of 11 bases. Here the CDR3 reads CASSEEGDGYNEQFF. As DNA, the CDR3 is TGTGCCAGCAGTGAAGAGGGGGACGGATACAATGAGCAGTTCTTC.

The chain employs TRBV9 and TRBJ2-1, with 9 bases identical to TRBD1. The CDR3 loop spans 16 amino acids. Germline loops: CDR1 SGDLS, CDR2 YYNGEE. After removal of 3 bases from V and 3 bases from J, the junction contained 7 bases not matched to a gene. In nucleotides, the CDR3 is TGTGCCAGCAGCGAGACCCCGGGACAGGGCTACAATGAGCAGTTCTTC. It is translated as CASSETPGQGYNEQFF.

This chain links TRBV15 with TRBJ1-2; D possibly corresponds to TRBD1 (5 bases). Trimming took off 0 bases at V and 6 bases at J, with 14 bases between the two ends. CDR1 is LNHNV and CDR2 is YYDKDF in the germline V gene (reference sequence). The CDR3 totals 15 residues. The CDR3 sequence is CATSRDRQRAHGYTF. The CDR3 DNA sequence: TGTGCCACCAGCAGAGATAGACAGAGAGCTCATGGCTACACCTTC.

This chain joins TRBV5-1 and TRBJ2-5; unclear D gene. The end of the DNA aligns better with TRBJ2-7, so the J call may be wrong. There are 13 residues in the CDR3. Germline CDR1 and CDR2: SGHRS and YFSETQ. The CDR3 is CASSTDTWHEQYF. The CDR3 nucleotides read TGCGCCAGCAGCACAGACACATGGCACGAGCAGTACTTC.

This chain joins TRBV6-1 and TRBJ2-7, with TRBD1 identical over 10 bases. The CDR3 totals 15 residues. Per the germline V gene, CDR1 is MNHNS and CDR2 is SASEGT. The J segment lost 5 bases and the V segment lost 4 bases, leaving 8 bases of the junction unmatched. The CDR3 coding sequence is TGTGCCAGCAGTGTACCGAGACAGGGGGCCCACGAGCAGTACTTC. It is translated as CASSVPRQGAHEQYF.

This chain joins TRBV27 and TRBJ2-1; D uncertain. Germline V CDR1 and CDR2: MNHEY, SMNVEV (reference sequence). Trimming stripped 5 bases from V and 0 bases from J, with 11 bases between. The length of the CDR3 is 15 residues. The CDR3 is CASSLRSSSYNEQFF. CDR3 nucleotide sequence: TGTGCCAGCAGTCTGAGGTCTAGCTCCTACAATGAGCAGTTCTTC.

The J gene is TRBJ2-3, the V gene TRBV7-9, with TRBD2 matching over 9 bases. The trim removed 2 bases at V and 4 bases at J, leaving 7 bases unmatched. Looked up from germline, CDR1 is SEHNR and CDR2 is FQNEAQ (reference sequence). CDR3 size: 16 residues. CDR3 bases: TGTGCCAGCAGCTTATTCGCGGGAGGGCCGCCAGATACGCAGTATTTT. Amino acid sequence: CASSLFAGGPPDTQYF. Supplemented by reference TRBV7-9 and TRBJ2-3, the full variable domain reads DTGVSQNPRHKITKRGQNVTFRCDPISEHNRLYWYRQTLGQGPEFLTYFQNEAQLEKSRLLSDRFSAERPKGSFSTLEIQRTEQGDSAMYLCASSLFAGGPPDTQYFGPGTRLTVL.